The next 20 T cell receptor beta chains were all read from a single sample in a study of cytotoxic CD8 clonotypes in ibrutinib-treated CLL. Sequencing was performed with immunoSEQ multiplex PCR; in TCRdb, only in-frame clones are kept and a portion is missing. The table includes about 160,000 clones, roughly four fifths detected once. The input for sequencing was PBMCs, taken after 12 months of ibrutinib treatment. These receptors all stem from a human donor with chronic lymphocytic leukemia.

V gene TRBV10-3 combines with J gene TRBJ2-1, with TRBD2 identical over 12 bases. After removal of 0 bases from V and 15 bases from J, the junction contained 9 bases not matched to a gene. CDR1 and CDR2 from the germline V gene are ENHRY and SYGVKD. The CDR3 spans 15 residues. CDR3 sequence reads: CAISESGLAGDIWFF. CDR3 sequence (DNA): TGTGCCATCAGTGAGTCGGGACTAGCGGGTGATATTTGGTTCTTC.

The chain is built from TRBV19 and TRBJ2-7; D gene uncertain. V gave up 5 bases and J gave up 6 bases, with 23 bases separating them. The length of the CDR3 is 16 residues. Per germline, CDR1 LNHDA and CDR2 SQIVND (reference sequence). The CDR3 loop is CASSLARRTLPREQYF. The CDR3, as DNA: TGTGCCAGTAGTCTCGCCAGGCGGACCCTACCGCGCGAGCAGTACTTC.

The chain recombines TRBV19 with TRBJ1-4; TRBD1 agrees at 8 bases. This CDR3 spans 15 amino acids. Germline CDR1 reads LNHDA; CDR2 reads SQIVND (reference sequence). Trimming at V came to 3 bases and at J to 4 bases, leaving 4 bases not matched to a gene. The CDR3 region is CASSIAGQDNEKLFF. Here the CDR3 DNA reads TGTGCCAGTAGTATTGCGGGACAGGATAATGAAAAACTGTTTTTT.

The chain links TRBV28 to TRBJ2-2; possibly TRBD2 for D (6 bases). Trimming stripped 7 bases from V and 2 bases from J, with 8 bases between. The CDR3 runs to 13 residues. The V gene's germline CDR1 is MDHEN and CDR2 SYDVKM. For the CDR3, the DNA is TGTGCCAGCAACGCGGGAAACACCGGGGAGCTGTTTTTT. It specifies CASNAGNTGELFF.

This chain's CDR3 is CASSSEGQSNQPQHF. The CDR3, as DNA: TGTGCCAGCAGTTCAGAGGGACAGAGCAATCAGCCCCAGCATTTT. V usage is TRBV27 and J usage is TRBJ1-5; TRBD1 matches at 7 bases. Unmatched junction bases numbered 4, after V lost 4 bases and J lost 1 base. The germline CDR1 and CDR2 sequences are MNHEY and SMNVEV (reference sequence). CDR3 length equals 15 residues.

This clone was picked up one time. The V gene is TRBV6-1, the J gene TRBJ2-7; the D is unclear. Looked up from germline, CDR1 is MNHNS and CDR2 is SASEGT. V was clipped by 2 bases and J by 5 bases, with 10 bases between them. The CDR3 is 13 residues long. In DNA form, the CDR3 reads TGTGCCAGCAGTGAATATTCGGGCCACGAGCAGTACTTC. Translation gives CASSEYSGHEQYF.

The chain couples TRBV11-2 to TRBJ2-7; TRBD2 matches 9 bases. The J segment lost 2 bases and the V segment lost 7 bases, leaving 9 bases of the junction unmatched. This CDR3 is 15 amino acids long. The germline CDR1 and CDR2 sequences are SGHAT and FQNNGV. The CDR3 DNA is TGTGCCAGCACAGAAAGCGGGGGGAAAACCTACGAGCAGTACTTC. Translating it yields CASTESGGKTYEQYF. Variable domain in full (rest from reference TRBV11-2 and TRBJ2-7): EAGVAQSPRYKIIEKRQSVAFWCNPISGHATLYWYQQILGQGPKLLIQFQNNGVVDDSQLPKDRFSAERLKGVDSTLKIQPAKLEDSAVYLCASTESGGKTYEQYFGPGTRLTVT.

The gene calls are TRBV4-3 and TRBJ1-2; TRBD1 matches at 10 bases. The V segment lost 0 bases and the J segment 8 bases; nucleotides outside the gene matches: 12. In germline, CDR1 is LGHNA, CDR2 YSLEER. The CDR3 is made up of 17 amino acids. The CDR3 loop is CASSQDLVTGGSMGYTF. In nucleotides, the CDR3 is TGCGCCAGCAGCCAAGATCTCGTGACAGGGGGCAGTATGGGCTACACCTTC.

The table lists this clone with a few counts. J is TRBJ2-7 and V is TRBV7-6, with D perhaps given as TRBD1 or TRBD2 (7 bases each). V lost 4 bases to trimming and J lost 6 bases, with 16 bases between them. The germline V gene has CDR1 SGHVS and CDR2 FNYEAQ. The CDR3 loop spans 14 amino acids. CDR3 DNA: TGTGCCAGCAGCTACAGACAGGGAGGGATCGAGCAGTACTTC. This codes for CASSYRQGGIEQYF.

Only one count was recorded for this clone. This chain joins TRBV7-9 and TRBJ2-4; TRBD1 aligns across 7 bases. The CDR3 sequence is 16 residues long. V gave up 2 bases and J gave up 4 bases; unmatched junction bases: 8. Germline values: CDR1 SEHNR, CDR2 FQNEAQ (reference sequence). CDR3 protein: CASSLRGEGQKNIQYF. Written as DNA, the CDR3 is TGTGCCAGCAGCTTACGAGGCGAGGGACAGAAAAACATTCAGTACTTC.

The chain recombines TRBV11-3 with TRBJ2-7; 11 positions match TRBD1. The CDR3 length is 14 residues. CDR1 is SGHNT and CDR2 is YENEEA in the germline V gene. Trimming at V came to 3 bases and at J to 2 bases, leaving 0 bases not matched to a gene. The CDR3 here is CASSLGQGAYEQYF. The DNA of the CDR3 is TGTGCCAGCAGCTTGGGACAGGGGGCCTACGAGCAGTACTTC.

The V call is TRBV15, the J call TRBJ2-7; D call uncertain. Germline CDR1 is LNHNV and CDR2 is YYDKDF (reference sequence). This CDR3 has 16 amino acids. The V end lost 0 bases, the J end lost 2 bases, and 14 bases lay between the germline ends. CDR3 protein: CATSRDEMGIPYEQYF. CDR3 in DNA: TGTGCCACCAGCAGAGATGAGATGGGCATCCCCTACGAGCAGTACTTC. The full variable domain, completed using reference TRBV15 and TRBJ2-7, is DAMVIQNPRYQVTQFGKPVTLSCSQTLNHNVMYWYQQKSSQAPKLLFHYYDKDFNNEADTPDNFQSRRPNTSFCFLDIRSPGLGDTAMYLCATSRDEMGIPYEQYFGPGTRLTVT.

This chain links TRBV10-3 with TRBJ2-6, with D tentatively TRBD2 (7 bases). The germline V and J ends were trimmed by 10 bases and 0 bases, with 16 bases remaining between them. Germline CDR1 and CDR2: ENHRY and SYGVKD. The CDR3 runs to 16 residues. Here the CDR3 DNA reads TGTGCCACCACCGGGGAGGGGGTCTCTGGGGCCAACGTCCTGACTTTC. The encoded protein is CATTGEGVSGANVLTF.

This chain uses TRBV5-5 with TRBJ1-5; a weak D match, TRBD1 (5 bases). CDR1 SGHKS and CDR2 YYEKEE come from the germline V gene (reference sequence). The germline V and J ends were trimmed by 2 bases and 5 bases, with 8 bases remaining between them. This CDR3 is 13 amino acids long. The CDR3 loop reads CASSFRDDQPQHF. CDR3 nucleotide sequence: TGTGCCAGCAGCTTCAGGGACGATCAGCCCCAGCATTTT.

V and J are TRBV5-4 and TRBJ2-7; 7 bases match TRBD2. The CDR3 has 15 residues. V dropped 4 bases and J dropped 2; count of bases not matched to a gene: 9. The V gene's germline CDR1 is SGHNT and CDR2 YYREEE (reference sequence). The CDR3 sequence: CASSRWGGSTYEQYF. In DNA form, the CDR3 reads TGTGCCAGCAGCCGCTGGGGGGGGTCAACCTACGAGCAGTACTTC.

The rearrangement links TRBV7-9 to TRBJ1-1; D possibly corresponds to TRBD1 (6 bases). The CDR3 has 13 residues. In germline, CDR1 is SEHNR, CDR2 FQNEAQ (reference sequence). The germline V and J ends were trimmed by 5 bases and 1 base, with 8 bases remaining between them. CDR3 DNA: TGTGCCAGCAGCCGGACAGCGAACACTGAAGCTTTCTTT. Amino acids: CASSRTANTEAFF.

The chain recombines TRBV19 with TRBJ1-4; 7 bases are a match to TRBD1. The germline gives CDR1 LNHDA, CDR2 SQIVND (reference sequence). Germline trimming cut 7 bases from V and 2 bases from J; bases unmatched to any gene: 4. The CDR3 runs 14 residues. The CDR3 coding sequence is TGTGCCAGTACAGACAGGGAGACTAATGAAAAACTGTTTTTT. This codes for CASTDRETNEKLFF.

This chain connects TRBV6-7 to TRBJ1-1; D unclear. TRBV6-7 falls under the ORF class, with uncertain function. The CDR3 has 14 residues. V shed 11 bases and J shed 0 bases, with 16 bases lying between them. CDR3 bases: TGTGCCTACAGCAGTTACGACATGAACACTGAAGCTTTCTTT. Amino acids: CAYSSYDMNTEAFF.

The J gene is TRBJ2-7, the V gene TRBV2, with TRBD1 as a possible D gene (6 bases). This CDR3 comprises 14 residues. The V gene lost 4 bases and the J gene lost 1 base, with 11 bases spanning the gap. Germline CDR1 SNHLY, CDR2 FYNNEI. The CDR3 sequence: CASSGQVLSYEQYF. The CDR3 nucleotides are TGTGCCAGCAGTGGACAGGTTTTGTCCTACGAGCAGTACTTC.

The chain joins TRBV6-6 to TRBJ1-5; TRBD1 agrees at 10 bases. The CDR3 length is 15 residues. The ends lost 4 bases at V and 5 bases at J; junction bases unmatched: 5. CDR1 is MNHNY and CDR2 is SVGAGI in the germline V gene (reference sequence). The CDR3 bases are TGTGCCAGCAGTTTGGGACAGGGGCGTGATCAGCCCCAGCATTTT. This translates into CASSLGQGRDQPQHF.